A single sample gave rise to the 31 T cell receptor beta chains below, sequenced in a study of post-analysis software for immune sequencing data. Points from the study as a whole: Several TRBV segments, TRBV5-6, TRBV5-1 and TRBV20-1 among them, were found more frequent in patients than controls.

Unique molecular identifiers were carried by the TCR beta cDNA libraries. In TCRdb, the PCR reads were re-called with MiXCR into one record per CDR3 protein. The table shows some 690,000 distinct CDR3 sequences, with 59% occurring only once. These receptors' targets are unknown. Sequencing input: blood. These receptor sequences come from a girl under 10 years old with multiple sclerosis.

The genes are TRBV29-1 and TRBJ2-5, with TRBD2 identical over 7 bases. Trimming at V came to 5 bases and at J to 3 bases, leaving 12 bases not matched to a gene. CDR1 is SQVTM and CDR2 is ANQGSEA in the germline V gene. The CDR3 length is 15 residues. DNA for the CDR3: TGCAGCGTTTACGGGGGAGGGTCGGTCAAAGAGACCCAGTACTTC. Its protein is CSVYGGGSVKETQYF.

The chain joins TRBV7-9 to TRBJ2-3; D unresolved. CDR3 length: 14 amino acids. Trimming took 2 bases from V and 4 from J, leaving 10 bases between them. CDR1 and CDR2 (germline): SEHNR, FQNEAQ (reference sequence). CDR3 residues: CASSLRRVADTQYF. Written as DNA, the CDR3 is TGTGCCAGCAGCTTACGCCGGGTCGCAGATACGCAGTATTTT.

This clonotype occurred a few times. This chain uses TRBV20-1 with TRBJ2-1; 7 nucleotides match TRBD2. With V trimmed by 7 bases and J by 9 bases, 15 bases remained unmatched. This CDR3 region has 14 residues. Looked up from germline, CDR1 is DFQATT and CDR2 is SNEGSKA (reference sequence). CDR3 coding DNA: TGCAGTGGGAAGAGGGCTAGCGGTCCGCGTGAGCAGTTCTTC. Protein: CSGKRASGPREQFF.

V gene TRBV5-5 combines with J gene TRBJ2-1; D ambiguous. The CDR3 is 13 residues long. Germline CDR1 is SGHKS and CDR2 is YYEKEE (reference sequence). V was clipped by 2 bases and J by 9 bases, with 12 bases between them. CDR3 amino acids: CASSFSSDGEQFF. In DNA, the CDR3 is TGTGCCAGCAGCTTCTCGTCAGACGGTGAGCAGTTCTTC.

This clonotype appeared a few times. A single base separates this from a much larger clone, so it may be a read error. This chain connects TRBV20-1 to TRBJ2-1, with 8 bases fitting TRBD2. Germline V gene data show CDR1 as DFQATT and CDR2 as SNEGSKA (reference sequence). With V trimmed by 4 bases and J by 2 bases, 13 bases remained unmatched. This CDR3 has 17 amino acids. The CDR3 coding sequence is TGCAGTGCTATTGGTCCAGCGGGGGCCACTACCTACAATGAGCAGTTCTTC. Translated: CSAIGPAGATTYNEQFF.

J is TRBJ1-5 and V is TRBV12-3 or TRBV12-4, with TRBD1 as a possible D gene (5 bases). V was pared by 3 bases and J by 3 bases, with 12 bases between. This CDR3 has 15 amino acids. The CDR3 loop reads CASSFLRAPNQPQHF. CDR3 DNA sequence: TGTGCCAGCAGTTTTCTCAGGGCACCCAATCAGCCCCAGCATTTT.

This chain links TRBV10-3 with TRBJ1-1; D is ambiguous. This CDR3 region has 15 residues. Trimming stripped 0 bases from V and 3 bases from J, with 11 bases between. Germline CDR1 is ENHRY and CDR2 is SYGVKD. The CDR3 here is CAISESRWSDTEAFF. The CDR3 bases are TGTGCCATCAGTGAGTCGAGGTGGAGCGACACTGAAGCTTTCTTT.

The V gene is TRBV5-1, the J gene TRBJ1-1, with unresolved D. With 0 bases removed from V and 1 base from J, the gap between germline ends came to 10 bases. The CDR3 covers 15 residues. Germline loops: CDR1 SGHRS, CDR2 YFSETQ. CDR3 sequence (DNA): TGCGCCAGCAGCTTGGAAACGGTCGGGAACACTGAAGCTTTCTTT. As protein: CASSLETVGNTEAFF. Complete variable domain (other parts from reference TRBV5-1 and TRBJ1-1): KAGVTQTPRYLIKTRGQQVTLSCSPISGHRSVSWYQQTPGQGLQFLFEYFSETQRNKGNFPGRFSGRQFSNSRSEMNVSTLELGDSALYLCASSLETVGNTEAFFGQGTRLTVV.

The V call is TRBV4-1, the J call TRBJ2-3; possibly TRBD2 for D (5 bases). V gave up 0 bases and J gave up 4 bases, with 11 bases separating them. The germline gives CDR1 MGHRA, CDR2 YSYEKL. This CDR3 contains 15 residues. CDR3 sequence reads: CASSQEPLSADTQYF. The CDR3 DNA is TGCGCCAGCAGCCAAGAACCCCTTAGCGCAGATACGCAGTATTTT.

The rearrangement uses TRBV10-3 and TRBJ2-7; D remains unclear. Germline loops: CDR1 ENHRY, CDR2 SYGVKD. V lost 10 bases to trimming and J lost 5 bases, with 12 bases between them. The CDR3 runs 11 residues. The CDR3: CATQGLDEQYF. CDR3 bases: TGTGCCACTCAAGGGCTGGACGAGCAGTACTTC.

The chain uses TRBV18 and TRBJ2-3; D remains ambiguous. This CDR3 is 15 amino acids long. CDR1 is KGHSH, CDR2 LQKENI, per germline. Deletions cut 3 bases from V and 0 bases from J, with 10 bases between. The CDR3 DNA follows: TGTGCCAGCTCACCTCAGAGACAAAGCACAGATACGCAGTATTTT. Its protein product is CASSPQRQSTDTQYF.

The genes are TRBV4-3 and TRBJ1-2; maybe TRBD1 (5 bases). Germline CDR1 reads LGHNA; CDR2 reads YSLEER. V was pared by 0 bases and J by 2 bases, with 13 bases between. This CDR3 has 16 residues. Written as DNA, the CDR3 is TGCGCCAGCAGCCAAGATTTCGAGGGGATGAACTATGGCTACACCTTC. Translating it yields CASSQDFEGMNYGYTF.

The chain combines TRBV15 with TRBJ2-3; either TRBD1 or TRBD2 may supply D (5 bases each). The germline V and J ends were trimmed by 2 bases and 6 bases, with 12 bases remaining between them. The CDR3 has 14 residues. The V gene's germline CDR1 is LNHNV and CDR2 YYDKDF (reference sequence). Here the CDR3 reads CATSRNLRGDTQYF. For the CDR3, the DNA is TGTGCCACCAGCAGAAACTTGAGGGGCGATACGCAGTATTTT.

The DNA for the CDR3 is TGTGCCAGCAGCTCCGAACAGGGGGCTACAGATACGCAGTATTTT. This sequence encodes CASSSEQGATDTQYF. This sequence joins TRBV6-5 and TRBJ2-3; TRBD1 agrees at 9 bases. Losses at the gene ends were 6 bases for V and 3 bases for J; bases not matched to a gene: 7. The germline V gene encodes CDR1 MNHEY and CDR2 SVGAGI. This CDR3 is 15 amino acids long.

The chain couples TRBV12-3 or TRBV12-4 to TRBJ1-2; tentative D call: TRBD1 (5 bases). V was trimmed by 0 bases and J by 4 bases, leaving 15 bases between them. The CDR3 is made up of 16 amino acids. The CDR3 is CASSLAAPGLIYGYTF. The CDR3, as DNA: TGTGCCAGCAGTTTAGCCGCTCCGGGACTGATCTATGGCTACACCTTC.

The J gene is TRBJ2-7, the V gene TRBV14; D is possibly TRBD1 (6 bases). The CDR3 contains 12 residues. Germline V gene sequence: CDR1 SGHDN, CDR2 FVKESK. V was trimmed by 5 bases and J by 7 bases, leaving 12 bases between them. CDR3 sequence reads: CASSTTGLEQYF. The CDR3 DNA is TGTGCCAGCAGCACGACAGGTTTGGAGCAGTACTTC.

The CDR3 loop reads CSARVPGGSNEQFF. Written as DNA, the CDR3 is TGCAGTGCTAGAGTCCCCGGGGGGTCAAATGAGCAGTTCTTC. The chain recombines TRBV20-1 with TRBJ2-1; TRBD2 agrees at 7 bases. Germline V gene data show CDR1 as DFQATT and CDR2 as SNEGSKA (reference sequence). This CDR3 has 14 amino acids. V was clipped by 1 base and J by 7 bases; unmatched bases: 7.

This clonotype was observed a few times. The chain is built from TRBV14 and TRBJ2-7; D perhaps matches TRBD1 (6 bases). The V and J ends lost 3 bases and 4 bases respectively, with 10 bases between them. Germline CDR1 reads SGHDN; CDR2 reads FVKESK. The CDR3 loop spans 13 amino acids. The CDR3 DNA reads TGTGCCAGCAGCCACACAGGGACGTACGAGCAGTACTTC. Amino acid sequence: CASSHTGTYEQYF.

This clonotype was seen only a few times. The V call is TRBV12-3 or TRBV12-4, the J call TRBJ1-2; a weak D match, TRBD1 (5 bases). CDR3 length: 15 residues. V was trimmed by 3 bases and J by 2 bases, leaving 13 bases between them. As DNA, the CDR3 is TGTGCCAGCAGTTTTTGGGGGTCGTACAACTATGGCTACACCTTC. Its protein is CASSFWGSYNYGYTF.

V gene TRBV7-2 combines with J gene TRBJ2-3; 10 nucleotides line up with TRBD2. The CDR3 totals 18 residues. Germline V CDR1 and CDR2: SGHTA, FQGNSA. V lost 4 bases, J lost 0 bases, and 10 bases stayed unmatched. The CDR3 spells CASSSQLTSGTSTDTQYF. The CDR3 DNA is TGTGCCAGCAGCTCCCAACTAACTAGCGGGACTAGCACAGATACGCAGTATTTT.

The V and J genes are TRBV6-4 and TRBJ2-3; perhaps TRBD2 as D (7 bases). CDR1 is MRHNA and CDR2 is SNTAGT in the germline V gene. V lost 8 bases, J lost 4 bases, and 16 bases lay in between. This CDR3 spans 14 amino acids. The CDR3 reads CASGGGGRADTQYF. The CDR3 DNA reads TGTGCCAGCGGGGGGGGCGGGCGCGCAGATACGCAGTATTTT.

This clonotype was recorded only once. At one end, the junction sequence differs from germline, possibly due to a read error. The CDR3 here is CTSSSGTAQVTQYF. In DNA, the CDR3 is TGCACCAGCAGCTCTGGGACTGCCCAGGTTACGCAGTATTTT. The rearrangement joins TRBV5-1 to TRBJ2-3; maybe TRBD2 (6 bases). This CDR3 has 14 amino acids. Per germline, CDR1 SGHRS and CDR2 YFSETQ.

The rearrangement joins TRBV5-1 to TRBJ2-3, with unresolved D. The length of the CDR3 is 13 residues. Trimming removed 10 bases at V and 3 bases at J, with 15 bases between. Germline-derived CDR1 and CDR2 are SGHRS and YFSETQ. The CDR3 coding sequence is TGCGCCGGCCGAGCAGATCTTACAGATACGCAGTATTTT. Its protein product is CAGRADLTDTQYF.

The table lists this clonotype with a count of one. The rearrangement joins TRBV6-6 to TRBJ2-1; 9 nucleotides match TRBD2. The CDR3 extends over 15 amino acids. The ends lost 6 bases at V and 3 bases at J; junction bases unmatched: 6. Germline V gene sequence: CDR1 MNHNY, CDR2 SVGAGI (reference sequence). CDR3 DNA: TGTGCCAGCAGGGCGGGAGGGTCCAACTACAATGAGCAGTTCTTC. This translates into CASRAGGSNYNEQFF.

Only a few counts were recorded for this clonotype. CDR3 coding DNA: TGTGCCATCAGTCGGGACAGGGGAGACTACAATGAGCAGTTCTTC. Encoded protein: CAISRDRGDYNEQFF. The chain carries TRBV10-3 and TRBJ2-1, with 10 bases matching TRBD1. CDR3 length: 15 amino acids. Trimming cost V 5 bases and J 3 bases; bases outside gene matches: 4. Germline CDR1 ENHRY, CDR2 SYGVKD.

This sequence joins TRBV12-3 or TRBV12-4 and TRBJ1-2; TRBD1 is a possible D gene (6 bases). This CDR3 spans 12 amino acids. Trimming pared 4 bases from V and 7 bases from J, leaving 10 bases between. This CDR3 is CASSYTGSGYTF. CDR3 coding DNA: TGTGCCAGCAGTTATACAGGGTCTGGCTACACCTTC.

This clonotype was observed a handful of times. The chain employs TRBV12-3 or TRBV12-4 and TRBJ1-5; D gene ambiguous. V was pared by 2 bases and J by 3 bases, with 11 bases between. CDR3 length equals 15 residues. For the CDR3, the DNA is TGTGCCAGCAGTTTACGATACGGGGACAATCAGCCCCAGCATTTT. It codes for CASSLRYGDNQPQHF.

The CDR3 spells CSVIGTRLSYEQYF. The CDR3 DNA sequence: TGCAGCGTTATTGGGACTAGACTATCCTACGAGCAGTACTTC. This chain joins TRBV29-1 and TRBJ2-7, with 8 bases identical to TRBD2. This CDR3 is 14 amino acids long. Germline trimming cut 5 bases from V and 1 base from J; bases unmatched to any gene: 7. Germline V gives CDR1 SQVTM, CDR2 ANQGSEA.

The rearrangement uses TRBV7-2 and TRBJ2-2, with D possibly matching TRBD1 (6 bases). The V gene's germline CDR1 is SGHTA and CDR2 FQGNSA. The germline V and J ends were trimmed by 5 bases and 2 bases, with 12 bases remaining between them. The CDR3 runs 15 residues. CDR3 DNA sequence: TGTGCCAGCAGCGAACAGGGCGTAAACACCGGGGAGCTGTTTTTT. Encoded protein: CASSEQGVNTGELFF.

CDR3 sequence reads: CASSLPSGAYNEQFF. The CDR3 DNA sequence: TGTGCCAGCAGTTTACCTAGCGGGGCCTACAATGAGCAGTTCTTC. The genes are TRBV12-3 or TRBV12-4 and TRBJ2-1; 9 bases match TRBD2. V shed 2 bases, J shed 2 bases, and the junction held 1 base outside the gene matches. This CDR3 contains 15 residues.

The count of this clonotype is one. The chain carries TRBV20-1 and TRBJ2-7, with D possibly being TRBD2 (5 bases). In germline, CDR1 is DFQATT, CDR2 SNEGSKA (reference sequence). Trimming pared 1 base from V and 0 bases from J, leaving 7 bases between. The CDR3 consists of 13 residues. CDR3 loop: CSARGESSYEQYF. The CDR3 DNA follows: TGCAGTGCTAGAGGGGAGAGCTCCTACGAGCAGTACTTC.